This T cell receptor (beta chain) stems from a study of blood T cell repertoires in COVID-19 (TCRdb year 2020). Background on the whole study: The collaborator samples originated in the United States, Italy and Spain and spanned the acute and convalescent phases of COVID-19. The prospective study material was composed of cDNA or gDNA derived from T cells, B-cell-depleted T cells, or PBMCs. Deeply sampled blood TCRbeta repertoires from subjects exposed to, actively infected with, or recovered from COVID-19 were included in the dataset. A freely available public database, intended as a resource for researchers studying the immune response to SARS-CoV-2, is where the repertoires were released. The samples were drawn from the first 160 participants of the ongoing ImmuneRACE study and from some 1,300 subjects provided by 6 global collaborators. Sample metadata almost always included a de-identified subject ID, COVID-19 status, age in years and sex. HLA class I and class II types, where available, came from metadata supplied by the sample provider rather than from assay-based typing.

A note on this clone: The target of this receptor is not known. It has no much larger one-base neighbor in the sample; base qualities were not kept.

Each collaborating institution followed its own protocols to collect whole blood in K2EDTA tubes. For TCRbeta analysis, collaborators shipped samples in one of three forms: frozen whole blood, isolated PBMCs, or DNA extracted from either of those sample types. The germline V end is reduced by 3 bases and the J end by 1 base; junction bases left unmatched: 7. The cysteine opens and the phenylalanine closes a CDR3 of 16 amino acids. The entry retains the CDR3 DNA only, 48 bases that are in frame from base 1. CDR1 and CDR2 (MNHNS, SASEGT) derive from the germline V gene. Broad study findings and their caveats: How much clinical and demographic metadata was included differed by source and by participant, and the metadata was provided uncurated.

TCRbeta CDR3 regions were amplified from genomic DNA by means of the immunoSEQ Assay, a bias-controlled multiplex PCR. For the original study's pipeline: Nucleated cell counts per sample were estimated from amplification of reference gene primers within the assay. Sequence reads were collapsed and filtered to measure the absolute abundance of every unique TCRbeta CDR3 rearrangement. For each sample, productive Simpson clonality was calculated as the square root of Simpson's diversity index across productive rearrangements. TCRdb stores this immuneACCESS table with in-frame sequences only. Part of the clones is absent; in the studies checked, under half of the shortfall reflects unresolved V genes, and no reason is known for the rest. From that table come the V and J calls and clone size; the DNA was used to work out D and trimming. The sample contains around 140,000 clones, roughly 69% of them found a single time. Clones ranked in the top ten supply under 2.5% of the sample.

The rearranged chain carries TRBV6-1 and TRBJ1-1; 8 bases in the junction line up with TRBD1. This sequence originates from a woman between 70 and 85 years old with acute or convalescent COVID-19. The sequenced sample was peripheral blood. CDR3 reads: CASSDGPGQANTEAFF. The nucleotide sequence reads as follows: TGTGCCAGCAGTGATGGCCCGGGACAGGCGAACACTGAAGCTTTCTTT.